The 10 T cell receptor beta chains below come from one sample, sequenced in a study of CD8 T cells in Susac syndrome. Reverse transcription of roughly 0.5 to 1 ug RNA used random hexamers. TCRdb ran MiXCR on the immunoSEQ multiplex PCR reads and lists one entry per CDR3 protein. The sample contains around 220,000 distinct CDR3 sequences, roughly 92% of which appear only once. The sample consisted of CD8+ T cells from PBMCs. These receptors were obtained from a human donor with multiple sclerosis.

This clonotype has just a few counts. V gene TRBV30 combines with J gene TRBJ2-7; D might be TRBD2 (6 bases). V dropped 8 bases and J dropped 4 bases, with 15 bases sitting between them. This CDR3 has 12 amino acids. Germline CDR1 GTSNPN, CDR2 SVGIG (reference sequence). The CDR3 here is CASTGTSYEQYF. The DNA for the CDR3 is TGTGCCAGCACCGGGACTTCTTACGAGCAGTACTTC.

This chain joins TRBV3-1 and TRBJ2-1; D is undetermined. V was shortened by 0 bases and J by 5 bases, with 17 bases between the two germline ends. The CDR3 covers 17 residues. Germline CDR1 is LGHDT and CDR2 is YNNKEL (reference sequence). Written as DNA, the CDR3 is TGTGCCAGCAGCCAAGATTTTTTCGGCGGTCGGAACAATGAGCAGTTCTTC. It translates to CASSQDFFGGRNNEQFF.

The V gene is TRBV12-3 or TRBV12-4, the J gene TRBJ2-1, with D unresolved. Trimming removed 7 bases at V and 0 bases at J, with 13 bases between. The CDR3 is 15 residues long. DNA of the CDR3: TGTGCCAGCACCAATTCGTGGAGCTCCTACAATGAGCAGTTCTTC. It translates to CASTNSWSSYNEQFF.

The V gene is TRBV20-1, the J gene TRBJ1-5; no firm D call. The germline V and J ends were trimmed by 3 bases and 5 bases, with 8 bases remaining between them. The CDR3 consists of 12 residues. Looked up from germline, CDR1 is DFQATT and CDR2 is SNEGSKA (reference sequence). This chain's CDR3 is CSASSVYQPQHF. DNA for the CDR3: TGCAGTGCTAGTTCAGTTTATCAGCCCCAGCATTTT.

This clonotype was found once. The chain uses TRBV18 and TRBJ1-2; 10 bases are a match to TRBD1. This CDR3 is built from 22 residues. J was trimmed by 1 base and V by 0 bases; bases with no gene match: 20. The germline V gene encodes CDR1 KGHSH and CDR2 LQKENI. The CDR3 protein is CASSPPDDWTGGILRFNYGYTF. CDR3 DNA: TGTGCCAGCTCACCACCCGACGACTGGACAGGGGGTATCCTTCGATTTAACTATGGCTACACCTTC.

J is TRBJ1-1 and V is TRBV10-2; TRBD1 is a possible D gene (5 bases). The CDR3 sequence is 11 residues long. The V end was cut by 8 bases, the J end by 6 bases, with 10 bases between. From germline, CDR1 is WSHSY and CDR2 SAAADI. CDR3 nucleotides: TGCGCCAGCGGGGGGGTCGCTGAAGCTTTCTTT. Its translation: CASGGVAEAFF.

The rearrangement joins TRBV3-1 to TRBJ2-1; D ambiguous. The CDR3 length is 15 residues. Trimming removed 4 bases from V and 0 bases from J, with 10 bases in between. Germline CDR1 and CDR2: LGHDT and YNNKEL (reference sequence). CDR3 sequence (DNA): TGTGCCAGCAGCCCTGAAATCGGCTCCTACAATGAGCAGTTCTTC. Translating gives CASSPEIGSYNEQFF.

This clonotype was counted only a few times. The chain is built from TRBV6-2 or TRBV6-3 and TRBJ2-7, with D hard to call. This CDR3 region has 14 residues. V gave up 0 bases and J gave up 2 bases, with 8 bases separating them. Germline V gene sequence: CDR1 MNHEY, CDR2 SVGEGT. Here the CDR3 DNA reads TGTGCCAGCAGTTACTCGACGCCGGCCTACGAGCAGTACTTC. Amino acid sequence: CASSYSTPAYEQYF.

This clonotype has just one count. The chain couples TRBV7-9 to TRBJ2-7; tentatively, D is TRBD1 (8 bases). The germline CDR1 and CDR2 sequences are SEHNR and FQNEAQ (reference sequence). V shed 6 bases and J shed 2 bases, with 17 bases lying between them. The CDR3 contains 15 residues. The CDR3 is CASRGGTGITYEQYF. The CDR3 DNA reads TGTGCCAGCAGGGGGGGGACAGGAATTACCTACGAGCAGTACTTC.

CDR3 residues: CSLGGGSGKSTDTQYF. The CDR3 nucleotides read TGCAGTCTTGGCGGGGGCAGCGGAAAGAGCACAGATACGCAGTATTTT. V gene TRBV20-1 combines with J gene TRBJ2-3; D perhaps matches TRBD2 (7 bases). The V end was cut by 8 bases, the J end by 0 bases, with 21 bases between. Germline loops: CDR1 DFQATT, CDR2 SNEGSKA (reference sequence). The CDR3 extends over 16 amino acids.